This T cell receptor (beta chain) comes out of a study of blood T cells in healthy people across ages. It was with a sample-barcoded 5' primer and a J-beta primer mix that a second PCR of roughly 7 to 12 cycles was run. MiXCR, applied by TCRdb to the 5' RACE reads, yields one record per CDR3 protein. The sample records approximately 960,000 distinct CDR3 sequences, almost 30% being singletons. J gave up 5 bases and V 4 bases, and 1 base lay outside the gene matches. The V gene's germline CDR1 is ENHRY and CDR2 SYGVKD. CDR3 size: 12 residues. A further study also used this sample, focusing on T cells of mothers and their children.

The rearrangement uses TRBV10-3 and TRBJ1-1, with TRBD1 matching 7 bases. Sequenced sample: blood. The origin of this receptor is a middle-aged woman in good health. CDR3 region: CAISAGGTEAFF. The CDR3, as DNA: TGTGCCATCAGTGCAGGGGGAACTGAAGCTTTCTTT.